This T cell receptor (beta chain) was obtained from a study of blood T cell repertoires in COVID-19. In the authors' workflow: Researchers report that nucleated cell counts were estimated from reference gene primer amplification. TCRdb's table, derived via immunoSEQ multiplex PCR, lists solely in-frame clones and lacks some. V and J calls and clone size follow that table, whereas D and trimming were derived from the DNA. The sample lists some 250,000 clones, roughly nine tenths occurring once. The TCR comes from a human donor in a cohort exposed to, infected with or recovered from COVID-19 (not recorded which). The donor label of this sample is uncertain. Sequenced sample: PBMCs or T cells enriched from blood (not recorded which).

CDR3 loop: CASSRPRVGGEVDTQYF. The CDR3 DNA is TGTGCCAGCAGCCGACCACGGGTTGGTGGGGAGGTAGATACGCAGTATTTT. V and J are TRBV6-6 and TRBJ2-3; a weak D match, TRBD2 (6 bases). Germline CDR1 and CDR2: MNHNY and SVGAGI (reference sequence). The CDR3 is 17 amino acids. Trimming shortened V by 6 bases and J by 5 bases, and 24 bases separated the two germline ends.